Following are 24 T cell receptor beta chains from one sample sequenced in a study of T cell responses to AZD1222 COVID-19 vaccine. Produced via immunoSEQ multiplex PCR; TCRdb's table is partial and in-frame only. The sample consists of 100,000 or so clones, about 81% of them appearing once. Sample: peripheral blood, taken on day 0 of AZD1222 vaccination. These receptor sequences come from an adult in good health.

The chain employs TRBV19 and TRBJ1-5; 8 bases fit TRBD1. The CDR3 covers 18 residues. Germline V gene sequence: CDR1 LNHDA, CDR2 SQIVND (reference sequence). V was pared by 1 base and J by 6 bases, with 14 bases of the junction left unmatched. CDR3 in DNA: TGTGCCAGTAGTATAGCCGCCTCCGGGACAGGAGGGCTTCAGCCCCAGCATTTT. Translating it yields CASSIAASGTGGLQPQHF.

The V and J genes are TRBV19 and TRBJ2-1; a possible D gene is TRBD1 (6 bases). This CDR3 is built from 15 residues. V lost 3 bases and J lost 7, with 16 bases in between. Germline CDR1 LNHDA, CDR2 SQIVND (reference sequence). The CDR3 reads CASSIRSGTPNEQFF. In DNA, the CDR3 is TGTGCCAGTAGTATCCGGTCCGGGACACCAAATGAGCAGTTCTTC.

V and J are TRBV15 and TRBJ2-3; D is perhaps TRBD2 (7 bases). Germline-derived CDR1 and CDR2 are LNHNV and YYDKDF (reference sequence). There are 16 residues in the CDR3. Between the trimmed V and J ends, which lost 7 bases and 1 base, there was a span of 18 bases. The CDR3 sequence: CATTLYGGLGTDTQYF. The CDR3 region has the DNA TGTGCCACCACTTTATACGGGGGGCTGGGCACAGATACGCAGTATTTT.

The rearrangement joins TRBV5-6 to TRBJ2-1; tentatively, D is TRBD1 (5 bases). Germline values: CDR1 SGHDT, CDR2 YYEEEE. V lost 0 bases to trimming and J lost 4 bases, with 11 bases between them. The CDR3 covers 15 residues. The CDR3 nucleotides are TGTGCCAGCAGCTTGGCAGGTAGGGGATACAATGAGCAGTTCTTC. Protein sequence: CASSLAGRGYNEQFF.

Here the CDR3 DNA reads TGTGCCAGCAGTTTATTGGAGGGCGGGCAGTACTTC. As protein: CASSLLEGGQYF. The genes are TRBV28 and TRBJ2-7; tentatively, D is TRBD2 (6 bases). The CDR3 covers 12 residues. V lost 1 base to trimming and J lost 9 bases, with 10 bases between them. CDR1 MDHEN and CDR2 SYDVKM come from the germline V gene. Based on the CDR3 plus reference TRBV28 and TRBJ2-7, the full variable domain is DVKVTQSSRYLVKRTGEKVFLECVQDMDHENMFWYRQDPGLGLRLIYFSYDVKMKEKGDIPEGYSVSREKKERFSLILESASTNQTSMYLCASSLLEGGQYFGPGTRLTVT.

This chain joins TRBV4-3 and TRBJ2-1; tentatively, D is TRBD2 (5 bases). This CDR3 has 13 amino acids. Germline CDR1 is LGHNA and CDR2 is YSLEER. With 1 base removed from V and 12 bases from J, the gap between germline ends came to 13 bases. The CDR3 loop is CASSQAGSVGQFF. DNA of the CDR3: TGCGCCAGCAGCCAAGCGGGAAGTGTGGGGCAGTTCTTC.

The chain joins TRBV5-1 to TRBJ2-3; 7 bases are a match to TRBD1. The CDR3 extends over 14 amino acids. The germline gives CDR1 SGHRS, CDR2 YFSETQ. V shed 5 bases and J 3 bases; nucleotides not matched to a gene: 6. The CDR3 loop is CASSPRQGTDTQYF. The CDR3 DNA sequence: TGCGCCAGCAGTCCCAGACAGGGAACAGATACGCAGTATTTT.

This chain links TRBV6-1 with TRBJ1-5; D call uncertain. The V end was cut by 3 bases, the J end by 10 bases, with 13 bases between. Per the germline V gene, CDR1 is MNHNS and CDR2 is SASEGT. This CDR3 has 13 residues. CDR3: CASSDSRIGPQHF. In nucleotides, the CDR3 is TGTGCCAGCAGTGATTCTCGGATAGGACCCCAGCATTTT.

This chain links TRBV30 with TRBJ1-5; D is possibly TRBD1 (5 bases). Germline loops: CDR1 GTSNPN, CDR2 SVGIG (reference sequence). The V gene lost 3 bases and the J gene lost 4 bases, with 16 bases spanning the gap. The CDR3 consists of 15 residues. The CDR3 loop reads CAWRTAGGGNQPQHF. In nucleotides, the CDR3 is TGTGCCTGGAGGACCGCTGGGGGTGGTAATCAGCCCCAGCATTTT.

This clone was detected once. This chain connects TRBV19 to TRBJ1-2; D not certain. V shed 8 bases and J shed 3 bases, with 7 bases lying between them. Germline CDR1 is LNHDA and CDR2 is SQIVND (reference sequence). This CDR3 spans 11 amino acids. CDR3 sequence: CASGIYYGYTF. For the CDR3, the DNA is TGTGCCAGTGGAATCTACTATGGCTACACCTTC.

The rearrangement uses TRBV7-2 and TRBJ1-1, with D possibly matching TRBD1 (6 bases). Germline CDR1 is SGHTA and CDR2 is FQGNSA. Trimming stripped 0 bases from V and 5 bases from J, with 13 bases between. The CDR3 has 15 amino acids. In DNA form, the CDR3 reads TGTGCCAGCAGCTTAGCGGGGGCAGGGAGGACTGAAGCTTTCTTT. It codes for CASSLAGAGRTEAFF.

The chain recombines TRBV12-5 with TRBJ1-5; 11 nucleotides align to TRBD1. CDR3 size: 15 residues. Germline trimming cut 7 bases from V and 5 bases from J; bases unmatched to any gene: 7. Germline V gives CDR1 LGHNT, CDR2 FRNRAP. CDR3 in amino acids: CASALRDRGDQPQHF. CDR3 nucleotide sequence: TGTGCTAGTGCCCTGAGGGACAGGGGGGATCAGCCCCAGCATTTT.

The chain uses TRBV7-2 and TRBJ2-7; TRBD1 aligns across 7 bases. The CDR3 is 14 amino acids. Per germline, CDR1 SGHTA and CDR2 FQGNSA. V gave up 5 bases and J gave up 6 bases; unmatched junction bases: 10. CDR3 amino acids: CASSPLWTGGEQYF. The CDR3 DNA reads as TGTGCCAGCAGCCCACTCTGGACAGGAGGCGAGCAGTACTTC.

The chain carries TRBV2 and TRBJ1-1; 10 nucleotides line up with TRBD1. Germline-derived CDR1 and CDR2 are SNHLY and FYNNEI. CDR3 length equals 15 residues. V was clipped by 1 base and J by 4 bases; unmatched bases: 3. CDR3 in amino acids: CASSEVGQGITEAFF. The CDR3 DNA is TGTGCCAGCAGTGAAGTGGGACAGGGGATCACTGAAGCTTTCTTT. Variable domain in full (rest from reference TRBV2 and TRBJ1-1): EPEVTQTPSHQVTQMGQEVILRCVPISNHLYFYWYRQILGQKVEFLVSFYNNEISEKSEIFDDQFSVERPDGSNFTLKIRSTKLEDSAMYFCASSEVGQGITEAFFGQGTRLTVV.

The CDR3 sequence: CASLGGVGRTDTQYF. The CDR3 region has the DNA TGTGCCAGCTTGGGGGGTGTCGGGCGCACAGATACGCAGTATTTT. The chain joins TRBV7-8 to TRBJ2-3; tentative D call: TRBD2 (6 bases). Trimming pared 8 bases from V and 1 base from J, leaving 16 bases between. The CDR3 spans 15 residues. In germline, CDR1 is SGHVS, CDR2 FQNEAQ.

This sequence joins TRBV27 and TRBJ2-7, with TRBD1 matching 7 bases. Trimming took 5 bases from V and 6 from J; bases not matched to a gene: 4. This CDR3 region has 12 residues. Germline CDR1 and CDR2: MNHEY and SMNVEV (reference sequence). The CDR3 sequence is CASSVTGAEQYF. For the CDR3, the DNA is TGTGCCAGCAGTGTTACAGGGGCCGAGCAGTACTTC.

The V gene is TRBV5-6, the J gene TRBJ1-1; perhaps TRBD1 as D (5 bases). The CDR3 loop spans 12 amino acids. Trimming removed 0 bases at V and 11 bases at J, with 11 bases between. Germline lookup yields CDR1 SGHDT and CDR2 YYEEEE. The CDR3 is CASSLVVGEAFF. Written as DNA, the CDR3 is TGTGCCAGCAGCTTGGTGGTGGGGGAGGCTTTCTTT.

The rearrangement links TRBV20-1 to TRBJ2-3; D gene ambiguous. V was pared by 4 bases and J by 5 bases, with 7 bases between. Germline CDR1 and CDR2: DFQATT and SNEGSKA (reference sequence). The CDR3 loop spans 11 amino acids. CDR3 nucleotide sequence: TGCAGTGCTACCCCGGGAGATACGCAGTATTTT. This codes for CSATPGDTQYF.

Notes on this clone: Other DNA sequences in this specimen translate into the identical CDR3. V gene TRBV10-3 combines with J gene TRBJ1-1, with D tentatively TRBD1 (5 bases). The germline V gene encodes CDR1 ENHRY and CDR2 SYGVKD. The CDR3 contains 15 residues. V was cut by 0 bases and J by 2 bases, with 10 bases left in between. Here the CDR3 reads CAISESRGLNTEAFF. The CDR3 bases are TGTGCCATCAGTGAGTCAAGGGGACTTAACACTGAAGCTTTCTTT.

The rearrangement uses TRBV5-1 and TRBJ2-1; TRBD2 matches at 9 bases. Trimming took 3 bases from V and 3 from J; bases not matched to a gene: 4. The CDR3 has 15 residues. CDR1 SGHRS and CDR2 YFSETQ come from the germline V gene. CDR3 nucleotides: TGCGCCAGCAGCTACCTAGCGGGGAGCTACAATGAGCAGTTCTTC. This sequence encodes CASSYLAGSYNEQFF.

CDR3 residues: CASSLGRAGGNTIYF. DNA of the CDR3: TGTGCCAGCAGCTTGGGCAGGGCCGGTGGAAACACCATATATTTT. The chain employs TRBV7-2 and TRBJ1-3, with TRBD1 as a possible D gene (5 bases). The germline V gene has CDR1 SGHTA and CDR2 FQGNSA. Trimming removed 3 bases from V and 3 bases from J, with 12 bases in between. This CDR3 spans 15 amino acids.

The chain recombines TRBV13 with TRBJ2-2, with 9 nucleotides matching TRBD2. Looked up from germline, CDR1 is PRHDT and CDR2 is FYEKMQ (reference sequence). The length of the CDR3 is 16 residues. The V segment lost 4 bases and the J segment 1 base; nucleotides outside the gene matches: 4. The CDR3 DNA sequence: TGTGCCAGCAGCTCCAGCGGGGGGCGGAACACCGGGGAGCTGTTTTTT. This codes for CASSSSGGRNTGELFF.

The count of this clone is one. V gene TRBV18 combines with J gene TRBJ1-5; maybe TRBD1 (6 bases). Trimming removed 3 bases at V and 6 bases at J, with 12 bases between. The V gene's germline CDR1 is KGHSH and CDR2 LQKENI. The CDR3 has 14 residues. CDR3 in DNA: TGTGCCAGCTCACCGCCCGGACAGACTCAGCCCCAGCATTTT. Amino acid sequence: CASSPPGQTQPQHF.

The gene calls are TRBV7-9 and TRBJ2-4; tentatively, D is TRBD2 (7 bases). The V gene lost 5 bases and the J gene lost 0 bases, with 20 bases spanning the gap. Germline-derived CDR1 and CDR2 are SEHNR and FQNEAQ (reference sequence). This CDR3 comprises 18 residues. The CDR3 is CASSANSGGAIAKNIQYF. Here the CDR3 DNA reads TGTGCCAGCAGCGCAAATTCTGGGGGGGCCATAGCCAAAAACATTCAGTACTTC.